This entry lists 25 T cell receptor beta chains sequenced from one sample in a study of CD8 T cells in ankylosing spondylitis. One entry per CDR3 protein, called by TCRdb with MiXCR from the 5' RACE reads. The sample yields 200,000 to 250,000 distinct CDR3 sequences, 20% to 30% seen once. Sample: blood, either unsorted or a sorted T cell fraction (not recorded which). Receptor source: a male donor with ankylosing spondylitis or in good health (not recorded which).

This clonotype was seen more than once but under ten times. V and J are TRBV7-2 and TRBJ2-7; the match to TRBD1 covers 8 bases. Germline assignment: CDR1 SGHTA and CDR2 FQGNSA. The length of the CDR3 is 16 residues. V shed 0 bases and J 2 bases; nucleotides not matched to a gene: 6. The CDR3 sequence: CASSLARTGPTYEQYF. The CDR3 nucleotides read TGTGCCAGCAGCTTAGCCCGGACAGGGCCTACCTACGAGCAGTACTTC.

This clonotype occurred a few times. In nucleotides, the CDR3 is TGTGCCAGCAGCCCTAATGGCCCTGAGCAGTTCTTC. The encoded protein is CASSPNGPEQFF. The V and J genes are TRBV7-9 and TRBJ2-1; D not certain. V was shortened by 5 bases and J by 9 bases, with 11 bases between the two germline ends. Germline loops: CDR1 SEHNR, CDR2 FQNEAQ (reference sequence). The CDR3 contains 12 residues.

This clonotype was counted at least ten times. The chain combines TRBV7-9 with TRBJ2-1; 10 nucleotides match TRBD2. The CDR3 is 17 residues long. Germline CDR1 and CDR2: SEHNR and FQNEAQ (reference sequence). After removal of 4 bases from V and 0 bases from J, the junction contained 6 bases not matched to a gene. The chain's CDR3 is CASSSPSGRGSYNEQFF. The CDR3 coding sequence is TGTGCCAGCAGCTCCCCGAGCGGGAGGGGCTCCTACAATGAGCAGTTCTTC.

The J gene is TRBJ2-3, the V gene TRBV5-1, with 13 bases matching TRBD2. The CDR3 extends over 16 amino acids. The germline gives CDR1 SGHRS, CDR2 YFSETQ. V shed 2 bases, J shed 4 bases, and the junction held 4 bases outside the gene matches. The CDR3 spells CASSFGLAGVADTQYF. The CDR3 coding sequence is TGCGCCAGCAGCTTTGGACTAGCGGGAGTTGCAGATACGCAGTATTTT. The full variable domain, rest sourced from reference TRBV5-1 and TRBJ2-3, is KAGVTQTPRYLIKTRGQQVTLSCSPISGHRSVSWYQQTPGQGLQFLFEYFSETQRNKGNFPGRFSGRQFSNSRSEMNVSTLELGDSALYLCASSFGLAGVADTQYFGPGTRLTVL.

About this clonotype: A much larger clone is a single base away; this may be a read error. The J gene is TRBJ2-4, the V gene TRBV5-1; 10 positions agree with TRBD2. Germline V gene data show CDR1 as SGHRS and CDR2 as YFSETQ. Unmatched junction bases numbered 14, after V lost 4 bases and J lost 1 base. This CDR3 comprises 19 residues. DNA of the CDR3: TGCGCCAGCAGCCCCTCCGTCCAGCGGGAGGGCCGGGCCAAAAACATTCAGTACTTC. Translating it yields CASSPSVQREGRAKNIQYF.

This sequence joins TRBV20-1 and TRBJ1-1; TRBD1 might be the D (5 bases). CDR1 DFQATT and CDR2 SNEGSKA come from the germline V gene (reference sequence). Trimming took 0 bases from V and 6 from J, leaving 14 bases between them. The CDR3 length is 14 residues. The CDR3 DNA is TGCAGTGCTAGAGATAAGGGGCGGTCGGCTGAAGCTTTCTTT. Amino acid sequence: CSARDKGRSAEAFF.

This clonotype was picked up many times. V and J are TRBV5-1 and TRBJ2-2; D is unresolved. Trimming cost V 0 bases and J 5 bases, with 8 bases left between them. The CDR3 totals 14 residues. The V gene's germline CDR1 is SGHRS and CDR2 YFSETQ. The CDR3, as DNA: TGCGCCAGCAGCTTGGATGGGTCAACCGGGGAGCTGTTTTTT. This encodes CASSLDGSTGELFF.

The chain links TRBV12-3 or TRBV12-4 to TRBJ2-4; 9 bases agree with TRBD2. The ends lost 8 bases at V and 1 base at J; junction bases unmatched: 15. The CDR3 runs 18 residues. The CDR3 here is CASGPLAGLPSAKNIQYF. CDR3 bases: TGTGCCAGCGGCCCGCTAGCGGGACTTCCGTCGGCCAAAAACATTCAGTACTTC.

This clonotype was seen more than once but under ten times. The chain carries TRBV12-3 or TRBV12-4 and TRBJ2-2; 13 bases align to TRBD2. The J segment lost 0 bases and the V segment lost 3 bases, leaving 16 bases of the junction unmatched. This CDR3 region has 22 residues. CDR3 in amino acids: CASSFVPLRLAGGSSNTGELFF. CDR3 coding DNA: TGTGCCAGCAGTTTCGTACCGCTCCGACTAGCGGGAGGATCTTCGAACACCGGGGAGCTGTTTTTT.

The sample holds many counts of this clonotype. This sequence joins TRBV12-3 or TRBV12-4 and TRBJ1-1; D may be TRBD1 (5 bases). V lost 5 bases and J lost 7, with 14 bases in between. CDR3 length equals 13 residues. CDR3 sequence reads: CASSKILQGEAFF. As DNA, the CDR3 is TGTGCCAGCAGTAAAATTCTTCAGGGTGAAGCTTTCTTT.

This clonotype has ten or more counts. The chain employs TRBV24-1 and TRBJ2-1; a weak D match, TRBD1 (6 bases). The CDR3 runs to 15 residues. The germline CDR1 and CDR2 sequences are KGHDR and SFDVKD. V lost 6 bases, J lost 6 bases, and 17 bases lay in between. The CDR3 loop reads CATSPRGEGVNEQFF. CDR3 nucleotide sequence: TGTGCCACCAGTCCAAGAGGCGAGGGGGTCAATGAGCAGTTCTTC.

This clonotype was picked up many times. The chain carries TRBV6-1 and TRBJ1-6, with TRBD1 matching 10 bases. This CDR3 has 15 residues. With 6 bases clipped from V and 8 bases from J, the junction kept 7 bases outside the gene matches. The germline gives CDR1 MNHNS, CDR2 SASEGT. The CDR3, as DNA: TGTGCCAGCAGGGGAAGACAGGGGGCCGATTCACCCCTCCACTTT. This translates into CASRGRQGADSPLHF.

This clonotype was seen repeatedly, ten times or more. The chain has TRBV27 and TRBJ1-4; D is unresolved. Germline-derived CDR1 and CDR2 are MNHEY and SMNVEV (reference sequence). V lost 2 bases and J 2 bases, leaving 12 bases between the germline ends. CDR3 length: 16 amino acids. The CDR3 sequence: CASSLGFMRTNEKLFF. In nucleotides, the CDR3 is TGTGCCAGCAGTTTAGGATTCATGAGGACTAATGAAAAACTGTTTTTT.

This clonotype was seen repeatedly, ten times or more. The CDR3, as DNA: TGTGCCGGACGCCCGGGGGCCTGGTACAATGAGCAGTTCTTC. This translates into CAGRPGAWYNEQFF. The chain combines TRBV7-2 with TRBJ2-1; possibly TRBD1 or TRBD2 for D (6 bases each). V was clipped by 11 bases and J by 4 bases, with 18 bases between them. From germline, CDR1 is SGHTA and CDR2 FQGNSA. The CDR3 has 14 residues.

DNA of the CDR3: TGTGCCAGCAGTCAGGGACAGAGGAACACTGAAGCTTTCTTT. It translates to CASSQGQRNTEAFF. The chain combines TRBV12-3 or TRBV12-4 with TRBJ1-1, with TRBD1 matching 7 bases. The CDR3 has 14 residues. Trimming took 5 bases from V and 1 from J; bases not matched to a gene: 4.

This clonotype was seen at least ten times. This chain uses TRBV4-2 with TRBJ2-1; 10 bases align to TRBD2. Losses at the gene ends were 0 bases for V and 4 bases for J; bases not matched to a gene: 3. CDR1 is LGHNA and CDR2 is YNFKEQ in the germline V gene. This CDR3 has 16 amino acids. The CDR3 sequence is CASSQELAGNYNEQFF. CDR3 DNA: TGTGCCAGCAGCCAAGAACTAGCGGGAAATTACAATGAGCAGTTCTTC.

This clonotype was counted once. The chain combines TRBV15 with TRBJ1-2, with D maybe TRBD1 (5 bases). The ends were cut back, 5 bases at V and 8 bases at J, with 12 bases in the middle. The CDR3 runs to 12 residues. CDR1 and CDR2 (germline): LNHNV, YYDKDF (reference sequence). The CDR3 loop reads CATSRRAHGYTF. The CDR3 DNA is TGTGCCACCAGCCGCAGGGCCCACGGCTACACCTTC. The full variable domain, its missing parts supplied by reference TRBV15 and TRBJ1-2, is DAMVIQNPRYQVTQFGKPVTLSCSQTLNHNVMYWYQQKSSQAPKLLFHYYDKDFNNEADTPDNFQSRRPNTSFCFLDIRSPGLGDTAMYLCATSRRAHGYTFGSGTRLTVV.

This clonotype appeared many times. The chain employs TRBV6-5 and TRBJ2-1; possibly TRBD2 for D (5 bases). The germline gives CDR1 MNHEY, CDR2 SVGAGI. The CDR3 has 12 residues. V was shortened by 10 bases and J by 10 bases, with 17 bases between the two germline ends. The CDR3 DNA reads as TGTGCCACCACCTCGGGATATCGCGAGCAGTTCTTC. It specifies CATTSGYREQFF.

This clonotype was counted many times. The gene calls are TRBV27 and TRBJ1-1, with a weak D call TRBD1 (5 bases). Germline loops: CDR1 MNHEY, CDR2 SMNVEV (reference sequence). The CDR3 length is 15 residues. Deletions cut 6 bases from V and 0 bases from J, with 14 bases between. CDR3 in amino acids: CASRVTALMNTEAFF. For the CDR3, the DNA is TGTGCCAGCAGGGTGACAGCGCTAATGAACACTGAAGCTTTCTTT.

In this sample, this clonotype turned up a few times. The rearrangement links TRBV20-1 to TRBJ1-5, with 7 bases identical to TRBD1. The CDR3 length is 15 residues. CDR1 and CDR2 (germline): DFQATT, SNEGSKA (reference sequence). The V and J ends lost 3 bases and 1 base, in that order; junction bases with no gene match: 6. This chain's CDR3 is CSASDREWSNQPQHF. The CDR3 nucleotides are TGCAGTGCTAGCGACAGGGAGTGGAGCAATCAGCCCCAGCATTTT.

The chain has TRBV20-1 and TRBJ2-7; 12 nucleotides line up with TRBD1. CDR1 is DFQATT and CDR2 is SNEGSKA in the germline V gene (reference sequence). The CDR3 spans 15 residues. With 6 bases clipped from V and 5 bases from J, the junction kept 11 bases outside the gene matches. In DNA form, the CDR3 reads TGCAGTGCAAAAAACGGGACAGGGGGCTTGAACGAGCAGTACTTC. This encodes CSAKNGTGGLNEQYF.

V usage is TRBV4-2 and J usage is TRBJ2-3; 9 positions match TRBD2. Trimming at V came to 3 bases and at J to 5 bases, leaving 12 bases not matched to a gene. Looked up from germline, CDR1 is LGHNA and CDR2 is YNFKEQ. The CDR3 has 17 residues. This chain's CDR3 is CASSHVRLAESVDTQYF. In nucleotides, the CDR3 is TGTGCCAGCAGCCATGTACGACTAGCGGAGTCTGTAGATACGCAGTATTTT.

This clonotype has a count of ten or more. The CDR3, as DNA: TGCGCCAGCAGTTTAGCGGGAGTGGCAGATACGCAGTATTTT. Amino acids: CASSLAGVADTQYF. V is TRBV4-1 and J is TRBJ2-3, with 9 bases that match TRBD2. The V segment lost 6 bases and the J segment 4 bases; nucleotides outside the gene matches: 5. Germline CDR1 reads MGHRA; CDR2 reads YSYEKL. The CDR3 totals 14 residues.

This clonotype has only one observation. The genes are TRBV7-2 and TRBJ2-1; 10 bases line up with TRBD1. The ends lost 4 bases at V and 9 bases at J; junction bases unmatched: 9. The CDR3 runs 15 residues. The germline V gene has CDR1 SGHTA and CDR2 FQGNSA. The CDR3 region is CASSYRDRGGSEQFF. CDR3 DNA sequence: TGTGCCAGCAGCTACCGGGACAGGGGAGGTAGTGAGCAGTTCTTC.

The V call is TRBV30, the J call TRBJ2-1; possible D gene TRBD2, 5 bases. This CDR3 region has 15 residues. Between the trimmed V and J ends, which lost 0 bases and 2 bases, there was a span of 11 bases. Germline CDR1 and CDR2: GTSNPN and SVGIG (reference sequence). The CDR3 DNA follows: TGTGCCTGGAGTGTAGAGGGAAGTGCCTACAATGAGCAGTTCTTC. Amino acid sequence: CAWSVEGSAYNEQFF.